This is a list of T cell receptor beta chains from one sample in a study of T cell responses to AZD1222 COVID-19 vaccine. TCRdb's copy holds only in-frame clones and misses some; the assay was immunoSEQ multiplex PCR. The data hold 180,000 or so clones, with around 88% observed a single time. The starting material was peripheral blood, obtained on day 0 of AZD1222 vaccination. Receptors originate from an adult in good health. The CDR3 runs from the conserved cysteine through the conserved F or W. The D gene is left open where the match is weak. Clone sizes are given selectively: once, few, many, or a class where the clone is expanded.

>few|13|TRBD1|TRBV5-1|TRBJ1-1
CASSTTGGARSFF
TGCGCCAGCAGTACAACAGGGGGCGCAAGGTCTTTCTTT
>.|17|.|TRBV6-4|TRBJ2-7
CASSDRSTPTRECEQYF
TGTGCCAGCAGTGATCGATCGACACCCACTAGGGAGTGCGAGCAGTACTTC
>.|12|.|TRBV28|TRBJ1-5
CASSFDNQPQHF
TGTGCCAGCAGTTTTGACAATCAGCCCCAGCATTTT
>.|15|TRBD1|TRBV11-1|TRBJ2-3
CASSPRTGRTDTQYF
TGTGCCAGCAGCCCCAGGACAGGACGCACAGATACGCAGTATTTT
>.|15|TRBD2|TRBV7-6|TRBJ2-5
CASSLGLAGQETQYF
TGTGCCAGCAGCTTGGGACTAGCGGGGCAAGAGACCCAGTACTTC
>.|17|TRBD1|TRBV19|TRBJ2-3
CASSIRVGRGLGDTQYF
TGTGCCAGTAGTATAAGGGTCGGCAGGGGGCTGGGGGATACGCAGTATTTT
>.|13|TRBD1|TRBV10-3|TRBJ1-1
CAIRDDRGTEAFF
TGTGCCATCAGAGACGACAGGGGCACTGAAGCTTTCTTT
>.|15|.|TRBV7-2|TRBJ2-1
CASSLARRLRGEQFF
TGTGCCAGCAGCTTAGCGCGTCGTCTACGGGGTGAGCAGTTCTTC
>.|12|TRBD1|TRBV5-4|TRBJ1-2
CASIDRGHGYTF
TGTGCCAGCATCGACAGGGGGCATGGCTACACCTTC
>.|16|TRBD1|TRBV6-5|TRBJ1-2
CASSYMTGGGFYGYTF
TGTGCCAGCAGTTACATGACAGGGGGGGGTTTTTATGGCTACACCTTC
>.|13|.|TRBV11-1|TRBJ1-1
CASSSQGVTEAFF
TGTGCCAGCAGCTCACAGGGAGTGACTGAAGCTTTCTTT
>once|15|.|TRBV5-1|TRBJ1-4
CASSLLPDSNEKLFF
TGCGCCAGCAGCTTGCTTCCGGACTCTAATGAAAAACTGTTTTTT
>.|12|.|TRBV7-2|TRBJ2-5
CASSSPQETQYF
TGTGCCAGCAGCAGTCCCCAAGAGACCCAGTACTTC
>.|14|TRBD1|TRBV10-3|TRBJ2-7
CAISDGQGGYEQYF
TGTGCCATCAGTGATGGACAGGGGGGATACGAGCAGTACTTC
>few|13|.|TRBV3-1/TRBV3-2|TRBJ1-3
CASSQADRKTIYF
TGTGCCAGCAGCCAAGCAGACCGTAAAACCATATATTTT
>.|14|TRBD1|TRBV28|TRBJ2-7
CASSLVGGPYEQYF
TGTGCCAGCAGTTTAGTAGGGGGCCCCTACGAGCAGTACTTC
>.|15|.|TRBV28|TRBJ1-1
CASSLWGPVNTEAFF
TGTGCCAGCAGTTTATGGGGTCCGGTAAACACTGAAGCTTTCTTT
>.|15|TRBD2|TRBV19|TRBJ2-1
CASSKAGGQYNEQFF
TGTGCCAGTAGTAAAGCGGGGGGACAGTACAATGAGCAGTTCTTC
>.|18|.|TRBV7-2|TRBJ2-6
CASSSYRPDGSGANVLTF
TGTGCCAGCAGCTCGTACAGGCCCGATGGATCTGGGGCCAACGTCCTGACTTTC
>.|13|TRBD1|TRBV2|TRBJ1-2
CASSFQGASGYTF
TGTGCCAGCAGCTTCCAGGGGGCAAGTGGCTACACCTTC
>.|15|.|TRBV2|TRBJ1-5
CASSEALARGSPQHF
TGTGCCAGCAGTGAAGCCTTGGCCCGGGGGTCGCCCCAGCATTTT
>.|15|.|TRBV9|TRBJ1-5
CASSVSPDRNQPQHF
TGTGCCAGCAGCGTATCCCCGGACAGAAATCAGCCCCAGCATTTT
>once|16|TRBD2|TRBV10-2|TRBJ2-1
CASSHVLAGGANEQFF
TGCGCCAGCAGCCACGTACTAGCGGGGGGGGCCAATGAGCAGTTCTTC
>.|11|.|TRBV3-1/TRBV3-2|TRBJ2-1
CASSLEEVQFF
TGTGCCAGCAGCCTCGAGGAAGTGCAGTTCTTC
>.|13|TRBD1|TRBV4-2|TRBJ1-4
CASSQLQGSGLFF
TGTGCCAGCAGCCAACTACAGGGGAGTGGACTGTTTTTT
>.|14|.|TRBV27|TRBJ1-2
CASSPGGEVYGYTF
TGTGCCAGCAGTCCCGGGGGTGAGGTCTATGGCTACACCTTC
>.|13|.|TRBV6-4|TRBJ2-1
CASSAEFGNEQFF
TGTGCCAGCAGTGCAGAATTTGGGAATGAGCAGTTCTTC
>.|14|TRBD1|TRBV10-2|TRBJ2-7
CASSAVTGGDEQYF
TGCGCCAGCAGTGCAGTGACAGGGGGCGACGAGCAGTACTTC
>.|12|.|TRBV18|TRBJ1-5
CASSPPNQPQHF
TGTGCCAGCTCACCACCAAATCAGCCCCAGCATTTT
>.|15|.|TRBV9|TRBJ1-1
CASSVAAGVRTEAFF
TGTGCCAGCAGCGTAGCCGCAGGGGTAAGGACTGAAGCTTTCTTT
>.|14|TRBD2|TRBV29-1|TRBJ2-5
CSVALAGGRETQYF
TGCAGCGTTGCCCTAGCGGGGGGGCGGGAGACCCAGTACTTC
>once|13|TRBD1|TRBV6-5|TRBJ2-3
CASRETGADTQYF
TGTGCCAGCAGAGAGACAGGGGCAGATACGCAGTATTTT
>.|12|.|TRBV11-2|TRBJ1-2
CASSLGAGGYTF
TGTGCCAGCAGCTTGGGCGCAGGGGGCTACACCTTC
>.|14|.|TRBV7-6|TRBJ1-5
CASSLGGSEQPQHF
TGTGCCAGCAGCTTAGGAGGCTCAGAGCAGCCCCAGCATTTT
>.|16|TRBD2|TRBV2|TRBJ2-2
CASTPLSGGNTGELFF
TGTGCCAGCACCCCTTTGAGCGGGGGGAACACCGGGGAGCTGTTTTTT
>.|17|TRBD1|TRBV7-8|TRBJ2-2
CASSPRDSSSNTGELFF
TGTGCCAGCAGCCCTAGGGACAGCTCATCGAACACCGGGGAGCTGTTTTTT
>.|11|.|TRBV5-1|TRBJ2-2
CASTGSGELFF
TGCGCCAGCACGGGGTCCGGGGAGCTGTTTTTT
>.|15|TRBD2|TRBV4-2|TRBJ2-2
CASSQARGLTGELFF
TGTGCCAGCAGCCAAGCGCGGGGGTTAACCGGGGAGCTGTTTTTT
>.|16|.|TRBV12-1|TRBJ2-5
CASSFPGGAVCETQYF
TGTGCCAGCAGCTTCCCAGGGGGCGCGGTCTGCGAGACCCAGTACTTC
>.|11|.|TRBV12-3/TRBV12-4|TRBJ2-7
CASSLGYEQYF
TGTGCCAGCAGCCTCGGCTACGAGCAGTACTTC